This TCR beta chain was obtained from a study of technical replicates of blood from several donors. The protocol was immunoSEQ multiplex PCR, while the TCRdb copy is restricted to in-frame clones and leaves out a portion. The sample consists of about 80,000 clones, 98% of them appearing once. CDR3 length equals 11 residues. The germline V gene encodes CDR1 DFQATT and CDR2 SNEGSKA (reference sequence). V was trimmed by 6 bases and J by 1 base, leaving 3 bases between them. Material: T cells isolated from PBMCs. The chain couples TRBV20-1 to TRBJ2-2; no clear D gene. The TCR sequence derives from a human donor in good health. CDR3: CSAKNTGELFF. The CDR3 DNA follows: TGCAGTGCCAAGAACACCGGGGAGCTGTTTTTT.